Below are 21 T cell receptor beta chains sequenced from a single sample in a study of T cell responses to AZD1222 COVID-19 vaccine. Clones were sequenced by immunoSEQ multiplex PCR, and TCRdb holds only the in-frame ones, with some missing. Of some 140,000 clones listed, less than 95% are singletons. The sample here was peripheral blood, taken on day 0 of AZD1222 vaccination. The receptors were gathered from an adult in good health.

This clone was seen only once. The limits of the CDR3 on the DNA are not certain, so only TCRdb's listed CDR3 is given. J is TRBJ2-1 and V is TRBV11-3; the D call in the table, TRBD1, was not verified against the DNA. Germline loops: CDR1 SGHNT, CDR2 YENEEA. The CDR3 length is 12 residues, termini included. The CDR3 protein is CASSPVGQGSFF.

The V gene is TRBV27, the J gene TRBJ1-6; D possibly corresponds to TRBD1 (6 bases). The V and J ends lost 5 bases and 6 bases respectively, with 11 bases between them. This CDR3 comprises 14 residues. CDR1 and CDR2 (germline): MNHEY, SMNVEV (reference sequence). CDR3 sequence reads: CASSIDRTNSPLHF. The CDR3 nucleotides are TGTGCCAGCAGTATAGACAGGACTAATTCACCCCTCCACTTT.

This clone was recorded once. The CDR3 DNA sequence: TGCGCCAGCAGCTTGGTAGGGGGGCCGCTAGGGGAGCAGTTCTTC. Encoded protein: CASSLVGGPLGEQFF. V gene TRBV5-1 combines with J gene TRBJ2-1, with D possibly being TRBD1 or TRBD2 (6 bases each). Germline values: CDR1 SGHRS, CDR2 YFSETQ. CDR3 length equals 15 residues. Between the trimmed V and J ends, which lost 0 bases and 10 bases, there was a span of 17 bases. The full variable domain, completed using reference TRBV5-1 and TRBJ2-1, is KAGVTQTPRYLIKTRGQQVTLSCSPISGHRSVSWYQQTPGQGLQFLFEYFSETQRNKGNFPGRFSGRQFSNSRSEMNVSTLELGDSALYLCASSLVGGPLGEQFFGPGTRLTVL.

The CDR3 DNA follows: TGTGCCAGCAGCTCTGACAGGGTCGGCACTGAAGCTTTCTTT. Amino acid sequence: CASSSDRVGTEAFF. The chain uses TRBV7-8 and TRBJ1-1; TRBD1 aligns across 7 bases. CDR1 and CDR2 (germline): SGHVS, FQNEAQ. The trim removed 4 bases at V and 4 bases at J, leaving 6 bases unmatched. The CDR3 runs to 14 residues.

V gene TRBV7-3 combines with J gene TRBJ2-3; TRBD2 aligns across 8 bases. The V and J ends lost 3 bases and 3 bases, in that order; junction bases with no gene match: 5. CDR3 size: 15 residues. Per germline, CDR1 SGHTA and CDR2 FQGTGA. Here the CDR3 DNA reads TGTGCCAGCAGCTTCGGGGGGGCCGGGACAGATACGCAGTATTTT. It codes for CASSFGGAGTDTQYF.

CDR3 residues: CASSLGNLNGYTF. CDR3 nucleotides: TGTGCCAGCAGTTTAGGGAATTTAAATGGCTACACCTTC. The genes are TRBV12-3 or TRBV12-4 and TRBJ1-2, with unresolved D. V was pared by 1 base and J by 6 bases, with 9 bases between. The CDR3 sequence is 13 residues long.

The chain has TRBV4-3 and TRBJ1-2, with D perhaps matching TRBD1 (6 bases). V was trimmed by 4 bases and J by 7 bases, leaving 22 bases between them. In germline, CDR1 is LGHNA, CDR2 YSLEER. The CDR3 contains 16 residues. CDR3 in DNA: TGCGCCAGCAGCCCCGAGGGCCCGGCAGGGGCGGGTGGCTACACCTTC. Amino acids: CASSPEGPAGAGGYTF.

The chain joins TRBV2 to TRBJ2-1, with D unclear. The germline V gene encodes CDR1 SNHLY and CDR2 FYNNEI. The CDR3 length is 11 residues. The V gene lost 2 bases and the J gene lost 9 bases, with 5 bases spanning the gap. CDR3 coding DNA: TGTGCCAGCAGTGAAAGTAGTGAGCAGTTCTTC. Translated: CASSESSEQFF.

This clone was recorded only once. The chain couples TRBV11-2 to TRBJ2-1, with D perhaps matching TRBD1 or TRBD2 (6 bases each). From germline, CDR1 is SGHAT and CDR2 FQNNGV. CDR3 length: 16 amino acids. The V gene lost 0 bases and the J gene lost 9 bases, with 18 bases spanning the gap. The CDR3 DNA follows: TGTGCCAGCAGCTTAGATCGGGGGACAAACGCCGCTGAGCAGTTCTTC. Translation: CASSLDRGTNAAEQFF.

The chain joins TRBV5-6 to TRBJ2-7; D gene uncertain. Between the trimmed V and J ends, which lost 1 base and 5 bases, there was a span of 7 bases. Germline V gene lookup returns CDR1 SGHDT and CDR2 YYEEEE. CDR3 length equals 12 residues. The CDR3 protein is CASSLSQHEQYF. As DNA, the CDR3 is TGTGCCAGCAGCTTGTCCCAACACGAGCAGTACTTC.

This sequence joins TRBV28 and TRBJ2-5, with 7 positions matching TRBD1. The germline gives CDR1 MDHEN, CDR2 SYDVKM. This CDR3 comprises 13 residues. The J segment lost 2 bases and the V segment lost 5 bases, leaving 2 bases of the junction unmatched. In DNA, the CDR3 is TGTGCCAGCAGTCAACAGGGGCAAGAGACCCAGTACTTC. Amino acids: CASSQQGQETQYF.

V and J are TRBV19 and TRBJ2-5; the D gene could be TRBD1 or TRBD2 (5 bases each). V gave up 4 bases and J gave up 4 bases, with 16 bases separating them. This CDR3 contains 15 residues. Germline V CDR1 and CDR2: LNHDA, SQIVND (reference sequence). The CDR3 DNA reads TGTGCCAGTAGTAGTGCCGGTGGGGGACGAGAGACCCAGTACTTC. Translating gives CASSSAGGGRETQYF.

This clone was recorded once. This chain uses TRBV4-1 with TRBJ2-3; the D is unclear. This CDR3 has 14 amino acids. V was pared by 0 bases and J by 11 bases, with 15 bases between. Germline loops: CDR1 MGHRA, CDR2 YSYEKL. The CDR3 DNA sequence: TGCGCCAGCAGCCAAGATCCCGGGTATGGTGGGCAGTATTTT. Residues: CASSQDPGYGGQYF.

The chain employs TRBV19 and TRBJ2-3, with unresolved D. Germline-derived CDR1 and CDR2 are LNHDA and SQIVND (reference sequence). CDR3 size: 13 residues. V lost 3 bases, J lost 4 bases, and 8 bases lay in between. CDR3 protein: CASSISVADTQYF. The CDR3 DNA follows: TGTGCCAGTAGTATCTCGGTGGCAGATACGCAGTATTTT.

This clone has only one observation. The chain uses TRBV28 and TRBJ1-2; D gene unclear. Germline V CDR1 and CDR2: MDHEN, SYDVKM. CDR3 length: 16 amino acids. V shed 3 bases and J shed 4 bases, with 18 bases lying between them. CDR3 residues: CASSFLGGVAAYGYTF. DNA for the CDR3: TGTGCCAGCAGTTTCCTCGGAGGCGTAGCGGCCTATGGCTACACCTTC.

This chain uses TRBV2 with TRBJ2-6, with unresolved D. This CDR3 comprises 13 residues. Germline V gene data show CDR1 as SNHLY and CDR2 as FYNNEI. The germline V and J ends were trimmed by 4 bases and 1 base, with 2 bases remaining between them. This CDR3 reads CASSGSGANVLTF. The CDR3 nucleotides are TGTGCCAGCAGTGGGTCTGGGGCCAACGTCCTGACTTTC.

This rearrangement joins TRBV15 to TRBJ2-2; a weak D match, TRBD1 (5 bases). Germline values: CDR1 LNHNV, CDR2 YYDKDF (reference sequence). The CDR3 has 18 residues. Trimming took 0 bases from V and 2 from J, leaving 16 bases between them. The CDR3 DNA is TGTGCCACCAGCAGAGATTATACAGGACCATTCAACACCGGGGAGCTGTTTTTT. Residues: CATSRDYTGPFNTGELFF. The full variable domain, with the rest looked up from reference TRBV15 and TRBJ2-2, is DAMVIQNPRYQVTQFGKPVTLSCSQTLNHNVMYWYQQKSSQAPKLLFHYYDKDFNNEADTPDNFQSRRPNTSFCFLDIRSPGLGDTAMYLCATSRDYTGPFNTGELFFGEGSRLTVL.

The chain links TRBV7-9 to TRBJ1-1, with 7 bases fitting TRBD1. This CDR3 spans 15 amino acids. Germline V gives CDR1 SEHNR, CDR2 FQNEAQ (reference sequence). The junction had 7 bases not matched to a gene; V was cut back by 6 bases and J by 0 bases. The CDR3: CASSQSGQLNTEAFF. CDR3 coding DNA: TGTGCCAGCAGTCAGTCGGGACAGCTGAACACTGAAGCTTTCTTT.

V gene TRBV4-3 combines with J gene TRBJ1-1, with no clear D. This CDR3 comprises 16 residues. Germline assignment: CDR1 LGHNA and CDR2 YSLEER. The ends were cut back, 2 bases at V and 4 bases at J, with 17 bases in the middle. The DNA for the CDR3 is TGCGCCAGCAGCCAATCATTCGTGAGAGGTGGCACTGAAGCTTTCTTT. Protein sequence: CASSQSFVRGGTEAFF.

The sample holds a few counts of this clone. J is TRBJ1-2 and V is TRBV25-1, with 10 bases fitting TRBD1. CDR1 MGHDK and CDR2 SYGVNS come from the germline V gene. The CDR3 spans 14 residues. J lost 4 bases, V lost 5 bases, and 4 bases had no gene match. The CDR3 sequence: CASSKGQGSYGYTF. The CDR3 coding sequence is TGTGCCAGCAGTAAGGGACAGGGGAGCTATGGCTACACCTTC.

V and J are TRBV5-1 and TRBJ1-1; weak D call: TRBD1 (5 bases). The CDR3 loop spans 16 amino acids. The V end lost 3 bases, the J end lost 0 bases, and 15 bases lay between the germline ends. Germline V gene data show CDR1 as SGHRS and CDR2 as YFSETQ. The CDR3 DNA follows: TGCGCCAGCAGCTCGGCCCGGGACTCTATGAACACTGAAGCTTTCTTT. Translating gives CASSSARDSMNTEAFF.